The present TCR beta chain was sequenced within a study of shared clonotypes between healthy human individuals. Study-level findings and limits: Generally, naive subsets (rather than memory subsets) showed larger estimated richness.

As concerns this clone: The target antigen is unknown.

This table comes from immunoSEQ multiplex PCR, and its TCRdb copy is limited to in-frame clones, with some not included. The sample lists over 2 million clones, about 95% seen once, with 0.9% to 1.4% in the top ten. This CDR3 spans 15 amino acids. V was cut by 5 bases and J by 7 bases, with 19 bases left in between. Per the germline V gene, CDR1 is SGHVS and CDR2 is FQNEAQ. CD45RO-negative CD8 cells positively selected for CCR7 made up the naive population, which excluded terminally differentiated effector memory CD45RA+ cells. The sequencing input was naive CD8+ T cells sorted from blood. The genes are TRBV7-8 and TRBJ2-3; unclear D gene. This TCR was sampled from a man aged 18 to 29 in good health. The CDR3 spells CASSLRQANENTQYF. DNA for the CDR3: TGTGCCAGCAGCCTCAGGCAGGCAAATGAAAATACGCAGTATTTT. The full variable domain, its missing parts supplied by reference TRBV7-8 and TRBJ2-3, is GAGVSQSPRYKVAKRGQDVALRCDPISGHVSLFWYQQALGQGPEFLTYFQNEAQLDKSGLPSDRFFAERPEGSVSTLKIQRTQQEDSAVYLCASSLRQANENTQYFGPGTRLTVL.